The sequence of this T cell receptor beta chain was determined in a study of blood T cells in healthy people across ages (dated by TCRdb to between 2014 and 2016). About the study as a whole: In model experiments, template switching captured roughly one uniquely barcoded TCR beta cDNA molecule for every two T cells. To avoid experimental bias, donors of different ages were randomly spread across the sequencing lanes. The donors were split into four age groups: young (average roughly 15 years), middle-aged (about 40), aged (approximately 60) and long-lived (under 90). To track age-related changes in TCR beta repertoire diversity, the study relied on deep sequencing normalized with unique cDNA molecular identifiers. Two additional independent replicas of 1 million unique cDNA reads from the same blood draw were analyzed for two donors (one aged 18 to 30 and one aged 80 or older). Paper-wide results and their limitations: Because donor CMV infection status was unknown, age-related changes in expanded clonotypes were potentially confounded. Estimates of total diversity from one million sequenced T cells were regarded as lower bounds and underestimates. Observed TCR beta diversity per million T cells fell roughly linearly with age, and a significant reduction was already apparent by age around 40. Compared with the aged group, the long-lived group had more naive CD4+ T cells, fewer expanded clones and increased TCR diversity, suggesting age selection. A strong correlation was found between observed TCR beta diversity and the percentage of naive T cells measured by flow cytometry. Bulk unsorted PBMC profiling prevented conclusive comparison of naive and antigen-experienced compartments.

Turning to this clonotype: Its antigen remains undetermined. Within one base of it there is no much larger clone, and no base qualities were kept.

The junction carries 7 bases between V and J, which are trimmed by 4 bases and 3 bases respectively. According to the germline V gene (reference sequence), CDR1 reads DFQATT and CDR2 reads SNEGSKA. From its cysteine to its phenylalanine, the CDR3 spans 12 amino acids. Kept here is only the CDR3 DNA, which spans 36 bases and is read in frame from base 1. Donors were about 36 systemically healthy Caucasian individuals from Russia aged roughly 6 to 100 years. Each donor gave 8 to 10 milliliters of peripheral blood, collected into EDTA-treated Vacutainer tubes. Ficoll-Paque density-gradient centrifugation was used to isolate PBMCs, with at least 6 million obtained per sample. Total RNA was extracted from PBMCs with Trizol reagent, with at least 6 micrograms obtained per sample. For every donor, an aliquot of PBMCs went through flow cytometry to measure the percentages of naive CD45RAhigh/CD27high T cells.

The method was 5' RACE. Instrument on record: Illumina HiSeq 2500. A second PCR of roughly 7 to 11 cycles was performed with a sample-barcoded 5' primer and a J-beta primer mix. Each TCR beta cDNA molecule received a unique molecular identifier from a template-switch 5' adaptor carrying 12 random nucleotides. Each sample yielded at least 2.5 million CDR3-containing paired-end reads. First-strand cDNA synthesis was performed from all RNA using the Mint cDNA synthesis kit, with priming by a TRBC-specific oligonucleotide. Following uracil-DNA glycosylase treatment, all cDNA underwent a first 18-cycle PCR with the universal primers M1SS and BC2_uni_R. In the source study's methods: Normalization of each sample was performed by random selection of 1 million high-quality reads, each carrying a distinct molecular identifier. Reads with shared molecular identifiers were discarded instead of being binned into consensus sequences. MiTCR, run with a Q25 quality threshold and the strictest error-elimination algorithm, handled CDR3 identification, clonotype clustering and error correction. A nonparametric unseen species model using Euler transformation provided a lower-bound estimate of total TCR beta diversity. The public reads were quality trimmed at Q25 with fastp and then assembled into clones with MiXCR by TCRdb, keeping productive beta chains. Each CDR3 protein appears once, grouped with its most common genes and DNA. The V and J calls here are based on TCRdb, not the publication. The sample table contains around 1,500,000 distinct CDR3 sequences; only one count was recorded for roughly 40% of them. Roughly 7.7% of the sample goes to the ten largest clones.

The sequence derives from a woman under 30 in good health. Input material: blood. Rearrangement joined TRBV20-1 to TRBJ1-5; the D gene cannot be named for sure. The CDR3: CSAKGHNQPQHF. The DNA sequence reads TGCAGTGCTAAGGGTCACAATCAGCCCCAGCATTTT.